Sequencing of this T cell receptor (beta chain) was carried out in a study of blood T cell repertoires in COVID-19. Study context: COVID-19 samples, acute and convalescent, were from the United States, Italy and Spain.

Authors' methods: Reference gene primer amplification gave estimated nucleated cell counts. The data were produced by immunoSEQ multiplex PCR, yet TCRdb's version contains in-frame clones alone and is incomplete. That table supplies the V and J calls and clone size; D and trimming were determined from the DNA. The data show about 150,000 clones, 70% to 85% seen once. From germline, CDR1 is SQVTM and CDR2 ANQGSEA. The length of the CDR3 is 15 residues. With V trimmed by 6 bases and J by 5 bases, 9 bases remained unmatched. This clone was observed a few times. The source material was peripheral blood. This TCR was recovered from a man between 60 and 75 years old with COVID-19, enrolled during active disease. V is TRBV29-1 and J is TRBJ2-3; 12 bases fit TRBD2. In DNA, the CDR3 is TGCAGCGTGGAAAGACTAGCGGGAGCGCAAGATACGCAGTATTTT. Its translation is CSVERLAGAQDTQYF.